This TCR beta chain emerged from a study of blood T cell repertoires in COVID-19. Study details: The origin of the acute and convalescent COVID-19 samples was the United States, Italy and Spain.

Authors' data handling: Reference gene primer amplification gave nucleated cell count estimates. The repertoire was sequenced with immunoSEQ multiplex PCR; TCRdb's copy has only in-frame clones and lacks some. That table is the source of V, J and clone size, and D and trimming were worked out from the DNA. This sample has 150,000 or so clones; 77% occur once, and the top ten carry roughly 10%. The CDR3 runs to 15 residues. CDR1 LNHDA and CDR2 SQIVND come from the germline V gene (reference sequence). Trimming took 10 bases from V and 8 from J; bases not matched to a gene: 15. This sequence was found in a woman in her forties or fifties with active or convalescent COVID-19. Specimen: peripheral blood. The chain carries TRBV19 and TRBJ1-4, with 8 bases identical to TRBD1. This CDR3 reads CATQGAGAAQEKLFF. DNA for the CDR3: TGTGCCACCCAGGGGGCCGGCGCTGCTCAAGAAAAACTGTTTTTT.